The 22 T cell receptor beta chains presented below share a single source sample, sequenced in a study of CD8 T cells in ankylosing spondylitis. TCRdb reanalysed the 5' RACE reads using MiXCR and keeps one entry per CDR3 protein. The sample has some 9,400 distinct CDR3 sequences; roughly 6.4% are singletons. Sequenced sample: blood, either unsorted or a sorted T cell fraction (not recorded which). All receptors derive from a female donor with ankylosing spondylitis or in good health (not recorded which).

V is TRBV9 and J is TRBJ2-5; TRBD2 aligns across 11 bases. The V segment lost 4 bases and the J segment 4 bases; nucleotides outside the gene matches: 6. Germline V gene data show CDR1 as SGDLS and CDR2 as YYNGEE. The CDR3 is 15 amino acids. The CDR3 protein is CASSLSGGALETQYF. The CDR3 bases are TGTGCCAGCAGCCTTAGCGGGGGGGCCTTAGAGACCCAGTACTTC.

There are a few counts of this clonotype. The rearrangement uses TRBV9 and TRBJ2-5; TRBD2 is a possible D gene (6 bases). V lost 3 bases and J 4 bases, leaving 10 bases between the germline ends. CDR3 length: 13 residues. Per the germline V gene, CDR1 is SGDLS and CDR2 is YYNGEE. The CDR3 here is CASSAWGGETQYF. The CDR3 DNA reads as TGTGCCAGCAGCGCCTGGGGAGGAGAGACCCAGTACTTC.

The V call is TRBV9, the J call TRBJ2-1; D is undetermined. V lost 1 base to trimming and J lost 9 bases, with 14 bases between them. The CDR3 totals 14 residues. Germline values: CDR1 SGDLS, CDR2 YYNGEE. CDR3 in DNA: TGTGCCAGCAGCGTAAACAGACTCAGCTCTGAGCAGTTCTTC. It encodes CASSVNRLSSEQFF.

This clonotype was counted ten times or more. V is TRBV9 and J is TRBJ2-1; D unresolved. The germline V and J ends were trimmed by 0 bases and 5 bases, with 6 bases remaining between them. CDR3 size: 13 residues. CDR1 and CDR2 from the germline V gene are SGDLS and YYNGEE. This chain's CDR3 is CASSVGQNNEQFF. DNA for the CDR3: TGTGCCAGCAGCGTAGGGCAGAACAATGAGCAGTTCTTC.

This clonotype is medium-sized (0.01 to 0.1%) within its sample. The chain links TRBV9 to TRBJ2-2; the D is unclear. Between the trimmed V and J ends, which lost 0 bases and 5 bases, there was a span of 5 bases. The CDR3 is 13 residues long. The germline V gene has CDR1 SGDLS and CDR2 YYNGEE. The CDR3 is CASSVGSTGELFF. The CDR3 DNA reads as TGTGCCAGCAGCGTAGGTTCGACCGGGGAGCTGTTTTTT.

This clonotype was detected ten times or more. CDR3 sequence: CASSVGGGVPYEQYF. CDR3 coding DNA: TGTGCCAGCAGCGTAGGTGGAGGGGTTCCTTACGAGCAGTACTTC. V usage is TRBV9 and J usage is TRBJ2-7; TRBD2 might be the D (6 bases). The CDR3 is 15 residues long. Per germline, CDR1 SGDLS and CDR2 YYNGEE. Trimming took off 0 bases at V and 4 bases at J, with 14 bases between the two ends.

This clonotype occurred many times. V and J are TRBV9 and TRBJ1-6; possible D gene TRBD1, 5 bases. The germline gives CDR1 SGDLS, CDR2 YYNGEE. The V end lost 4 bases, the J end lost 8 bases, and 13 bases lay between the germline ends. The CDR3 is 14 amino acids. The CDR3 reads CASSLGPGDSPLHF. The CDR3 coding sequence is TGTGCCAGCAGCTTGGGACCGGGCGATTCACCCCTCCACTTT.

This clonotype was picked up many times. The rearrangement uses TRBV9 and TRBJ2-7; maybe TRBD1 (6 bases). The CDR3 is made up of 14 amino acids. Trimming left V 0 bases short and J 5 bases short, with 12 bases between. Germline loops: CDR1 SGDLS, CDR2 YYNGEE. The CDR3 DNA reads as TGTGCCAGCAGCGTAGCCCCGGACAGTCACGAGCAGTACTTC. This gives the protein CASSVAPDSHEQYF.

There are many counts of this clonotype. The rearrangement joins TRBV9 to TRBJ2-2; D not certain. Germline values: CDR1 SGDLS, CDR2 YYNGEE. This CDR3 is built from 11 residues. Trimming took 3 bases from V and 6 from J, leaving 3 bases between them. In nucleotides, the CDR3 is TGTGCCAGCAGCGACGCCGGGGAGCTGTTTTTT. It specifies CASSDAGELFF.

In this sample, this clonotype is medium-sized. This sequence joins TRBV9 and TRBJ1-4, with D uncertain. The CDR3 length is 15 residues. V was cut by 3 bases and J by 0 bases, with 9 bases left in between. From germline, CDR1 is SGDLS and CDR2 YYNGEE. The CDR3 sequence is CASSEDGTTNEKLFF. In DNA, the CDR3 is TGTGCCAGCAGCGAGGACGGCACAACTAATGAAAAACTGTTTTTT.

This clonotype was seen at least ten times. V and J are TRBV9 and TRBJ2-7, with D maybe TRBD2 (6 bases). Germline CDR1 and CDR2: SGDLS and YYNGEE. Trimming shortened V by 0 bases and J by 2 bases, and 12 bases separated the two germline ends. This CDR3 comprises 15 residues. The CDR3 DNA reads as TGTGCCAGCAGCGTAGGTAGTAGCGGCACCTACGAGCAGTACTTC. Translating gives CASSVGSSGTYEQYF.

This clonotype has a handful of counts. This rearrangement joins TRBV9 to TRBJ2-3; the match to TRBD2 covers 14 bases. Trimming removed 2 bases from V and 0 bases from J; junction bases left unmatched: 5. The germline V gene has CDR1 SGDLS and CDR2 YYNGEE. The CDR3 totals 18 residues. The CDR3 region is CASSVSTSGRGSTDTQYF. CDR3 bases: TGTGCCAGCAGCGTCTCGACTAGCGGGAGGGGGAGCACAGATACGCAGTATTTT.

The J gene is TRBJ2-7, the V gene TRBV24-1; 10 bases are a match to TRBD2. The CDR3 consists of 14 residues. V dropped 10 bases and J dropped 3; count of bases not matched to a gene: 8. Germline CDR1 is KGHDR and CDR2 is SFDVKD. DNA for the CDR3: TGTGCCACGCCACTAGCGGGAAGTTTCTACGAGCAGTACTTC. The encoded protein is CATPLAGSFYEQYF.

This clonotype appeared many times. The chain recombines TRBV9 with TRBJ2-3; 9 nucleotides line up with TRBD1. After removal of 4 bases from V and 1 base from J, the junction contained 10 bases not matched to a gene. CDR1 and CDR2 from the germline V gene are SGDLS and YYNGEE. The CDR3 is 17 amino acids. CDR3 nucleotide sequence: TGTGCCAGCAGCCCCCGAGAGAGGGACAGGGGCACAGATACGCAGTATTTT. Amino acids: CASSPRERDRGTDTQYF.

This clonotype was recorded many times. This rearrangement joins TRBV9 to TRBJ2-1, with 9 bases fitting TRBD2. CDR1 and CDR2 from the germline V gene are SGDLS and YYNGEE. The CDR3 is 13 residues long. Trimming removed 4 bases from V and 9 bases from J; junction bases left unmatched: 5. CDR3 sequence (DNA): TGTGCCAGCAGCCCCGGGACTAGCCGTGAGCAGTTCTTC. As protein: CASSPGTSREQFF.

This clonotype was recorded at least ten times. The rearrangement uses TRBV9 and TRBJ2-3; the match to TRBD2 covers 9 bases. The length of the CDR3 is 19 residues. CDR1 and CDR2 from the germline V gene are SGDLS and YYNGEE. Trimming took 3 bases from V and 4 from J; bases not matched to a gene: 18. The CDR3 sequence: CASSGYLAGPSHLPDTQYF. In DNA form, the CDR3 reads TGTGCCAGCAGCGGGTATCTAGCGGGGCCCTCCCACCTCCCAGATACGCAGTATTTT.

This clonotype came up many times. The genes are TRBV9 and TRBJ2-7; a weak D match, TRBD1 (5 bases). This CDR3 is 14 amino acids long. Between the trimmed V and J ends, which lost 0 bases and 2 bases, there was a span of 9 bases. Germline CDR1 and CDR2: SGDLS and YYNGEE. CDR3 loop: CASSVGGPTYEQYF. CDR3 sequence (DNA): TGTGCCAGCAGCGTAGGGGGCCCAACCTACGAGCAGTACTTC.

The chain recombines TRBV9 with TRBJ1-6, with TRBD1 matching 9 bases. The V and J ends lost 4 bases and 7 bases, in that order; junction bases with no gene match: 9. In germline, CDR1 is SGDLS, CDR2 YYNGEE. This CDR3 region has 16 residues. The CDR3 region has the DNA TGTGCCAGCAGCCCCCGGGACAGGGCGATCAATTCACCCCTCCACTTT. Amino acids: CASSPRDRAINSPLHF.

The chain employs TRBV9 and TRBJ1-3; D unresolved. Germline loops: CDR1 SGDLS, CDR2 YYNGEE. The CDR3 length is 15 residues. The V gene lost 4 bases and the J gene lost 4 bases, with 15 bases spanning the gap. CDR3 in amino acids: CASSQRGQQGNTIYF. In DNA form, the CDR3 reads TGTGCCAGCAGCCAAAGAGGCCAGCAAGGAAACACCATATATTTT.

This clonotype was detected many times. The chain combines TRBV9 with TRBJ1-1, with D perhaps matching TRBD1 (5 bases). CDR1 is SGDLS, CDR2 YYNGEE, per germline. V was clipped by 3 bases and J by 4 bases, with 19 bases between them. CDR3 size: 16 residues. CDR3 nucleotides: TGTGCCAGCAGCGCTAGCATACGGGGCCGCACCACTGAAGCTTTCTTT. Translating it yields CASSASIRGRTTEAFF.

In its sample, this clonotype was seen many times. The chain joins TRBV9 to TRBJ2-5; possible D gene TRBD1, 6 bases. V gave up 4 bases and J gave up 4 bases, with 20 bases separating them. Germline-derived CDR1 and CDR2 are SGDLS and YYNGEE. The CDR3 loop spans 16 amino acids. The CDR3 bases are TGTGCCAGCAGCCCTATTGGGGGCAGGATGAGAGAGACCCAGTACTTC. Its translation is CASSPIGGRMRETQYF.

The table lists this clonotype with many counts. As DNA, the CDR3 is TGTGCCAGCAGCCAAGAGACCGAGTATAGCAATCAGCCCCAGCATTTT. It yields the protein CASSQETEYSNQPQHF. V gene TRBV14 combines with J gene TRBJ1-5, with D uncertain. Trimming removed 0 bases at V and 0 bases at J, with 9 bases between. CDR1 and CDR2 (germline): SGHDN, FVKESK. CDR3 length equals 16 residues. Based on the CDR3 plus reference TRBV14 and TRBJ1-5, the full variable domain is EAGVTQFPSHSVIEKGQTVTLRCDPISGHDNLYWYRRVMGKEIKFLLHFVKESKQDESGMPNNRFLAERTGGTYSTLKVQPAELEDSGVYFCASSQETEYSNQPQHFGDGTRLSIL.